The rows below give T cell receptor beta chains drawn from one sample of a study of cytomegalovirus exposure and HLA in healthy donors. Method: immunoSEQ multiplex PCR; TCRdb's copy keeps in-frame clones and lacks some. The sample shows 150,000 or so clones, about 80% of them seen only once. Sequenced: PBMCs. These receptors originate from a woman between 40 and 55 years old in good health and CMV-seronegative. The CDR3 runs from the conserved cysteine through the conserved F or W. A D gene is named only where the DNA matches it firmly. Clone size appears in some rows only: once, few, many, or a class for an expanded clone.

D gene: TRBD1; clone size: -; V gene: TRBV5-1; J gene: TRBJ2-3; CDR3 DNA: TGCGCCAGCAGCCCGGGACAGGCAGACACAGATACGCAGTATTTT; CDR3 protein: CASSPGQADTDTQYF
D gene: TRBD1; clone size: -; V gene: TRBV2; J gene: TRBJ2-1; CDR3 DNA: TGTGCCAGCAGGAACCGGGACAGGGGTTACAATGAGCAGTTCTTC; CDR3 protein: CASRNRDRGYNEQFF
D gene: TRBD1; clone size: -; V gene: TRBV5-8; J gene: TRBJ2-2; CDR3 DNA: TGTGCCAGCAGCTCGGGACAGGGAACCGGGGAGCTGTTTTTT; CDR3 protein: CASSSGQGTGELFF
D gene: TRBD1; clone size: -; V gene: TRBV18; J gene: TRBJ2-7; CDR3 DNA: TGTGCCAGCTCACCGGGACAGGAACTATACGAGCAGTACTTC; CDR3 protein: CASSPGQELYEQYF
D gene: -; clone size: -; V gene: TRBV25-1; J gene: TRBJ2-5; CDR3 DNA: TGTGCCAGCAGTGAATATGGGAGGACCCAAGAGACCCAGTACTTC; CDR3 protein: CASSEYGRTQETQYF
D gene: TRBD2; clone size: -; V gene: TRBV5-1; J gene: TRBJ2-6; CDR3 DNA: TGCGCCAGCTCGGTGGCGGGGGATAGGAGGGCCAACGGCCTGACTTTC; CDR3 protein: CASSVAGDRRANGLTF
D gene: TRBD2; clone size: -; V gene: TRBV5-1; J gene: TRBJ2-5; CDR3 DNA: TGCGCCAGCGGAGCTAGCGGGGGTTATAAAGAGACCCAGTACTTC; CDR3 protein: CASGASGGYKETQYF
D gene: -; clone size: once; V gene: TRBV30; J gene: TRBJ2-1; CDR3 DNA: TGTGCCTGGAGTGTACTGAGAACGCGGGACTCAGGAATGCATGAGCAGTTCTTC; CDR3 protein: CAWSVLRTRDSGMHEQFF
D gene: TRBD2; clone size: -; V gene: TRBV2; J gene: TRBJ2-7; CDR3 DNA: TGTGCCAGCTTCCGAGAGGCTAGCCCTGTATCTAGCGGGAGGACCTCCGGCGAGCAGTACTTC; CDR3 protein: CASFREASPVSSGRTSGEQYF
D gene: -; clone size: -; V gene: TRBV6-5; J gene: TRBJ1-3; CDR3 DNA: TGTGCCAGCCGGAGGGATCCTGGAAACACCATATATTTT; CDR3 protein: CASRRDPGNTIYF
D gene: TRBD1; clone size: -; V gene: TRBV5-4; J gene: TRBJ2-1; CDR3 DNA: TGTGCCAGCAGCCGGACAGGGGATGAGCAGTTCTTC; CDR3 protein: CASSRTGDEQFF
D gene: -; clone size: once; V gene: TRBV28; J gene: TRBJ2-5; CDR3 DNA: TGTGCCAGCAGTCCACGACGGCCGCGGGTAGAGACCCAGTACTTC; CDR3 protein: CASSPRRPRVETQYF